These 22 T cell receptor beta chains originate from one sample sequenced in a study of blood T cells in healthy people across ages. Together with a sample-barcoded 5' primer, a J-beta primer mix was included in a second PCR lasting about 6 to 12 cycles. TCRdb reanalysed the 5' RACE reads using MiXCR and keeps one entry per CDR3 protein. The sample yields some 880,000 distinct CDR3 sequences, approximately 35% seen once. Sequenced material: blood. These receptors all stem from a man younger than 30 in good health.

This clonotype was seen a few times. The chain employs TRBV12-3 or TRBV12-4 and TRBJ1-3; D is ambiguous. The V and J ends lost 5 bases and 0 bases respectively, with 2 bases between them. This CDR3 spans 12 amino acids. DNA of the CDR3: TGTGCCAGCAGTCCCTCTGGAAACACCATATATTTT. It is translated as CASSPSGNTIYF.

This chain connects TRBV12-3 or TRBV12-4 to TRBJ2-2; unclear D gene. The V and J ends lost 5 bases and 8 bases respectively, with 9 bases between them. The CDR3 length is 12 residues. The CDR3 reads CASSPAPGELFF. CDR3 coding DNA: TGTGCCAGCAGTCCCGCGCCAGGGGAGCTGTTTTTT.

The gene calls are TRBV12-3 or TRBV12-4 and TRBJ2-1; 11 bases are shared with TRBD2. V gave up 7 bases and J gave up 2 bases; unmatched junction bases: 4. CDR3 length: 15 amino acids. The CDR3 is CASNLAGGPYNEQFF. Written as DNA, the CDR3 is TGTGCCAGCAACCTAGCGGGGGGCCCCTACAATGAGCAGTTCTTC.

In regard to this clonotype: One end of the junction fails to match germline, which may point to a read error. J is TRBJ1-2 and V is TRBV4-2, with TRBD1 as a possible D gene (5 bases). Germline-derived CDR1 and CDR2 are LGHNA and YNFKEQ. This CDR3 spans 14 amino acids. CDR3 nucleotides: TGTACCAGCAGGCCTCCAGGGATAAACTATGGCTACACCTTC. Residues: CTSRPPGINYGYTF.

The chain has TRBV7-2 and TRBJ1-5; 8 nucleotides line up with TRBD1. The junction had 12 bases not matched to a gene; V was cut back by 8 bases and J by 6 bases. This CDR3 contains 15 residues. CDR1 and CDR2 from the germline V gene are SGHTA and FQGNSA. CDR3 nucleotide sequence: TGTGCCAGCGCCGAAGGGACAGGCGGATGTCAGCCCCAGCATTTT. It codes for CASAEGTGGCQPQHF.

This clonotype appeared many times. The chain combines TRBV12-3 or TRBV12-4 with TRBJ2-1; 7 positions match TRBD1. The junction had 6 bases not matched to a gene; V was cut back by 3 bases and J by 4 bases. The CDR3 is made up of 15 amino acids. The DNA for the CDR3 is TGTGCCAGCAGTTTCAGCGACAGGGAATACAATGAGCAGTTCTTC. This sequence encodes CASSFSDREYNEQFF.

The rearrangement joins TRBV12-5 to TRBJ2-7, with TRBD1 matching over 7 bases. Matching the DNA end better, TRBJ2-5 makes the J call doubtful. This CDR3 is built from 14 residues. Germline assignment: CDR1 LGHNT and CDR2 FRNRAP. The CDR3 is CASGFDREEETQYF. The CDR3 DNA reads as TGTGCTAGTGGTTTTGACAGGGAAGAAGAGACCCAGTACTTC.

Concerning this clonotype itself: This may be a read error: a much more frequent sequence differs by one nucleotide. V gene TRBV20-1 combines with J gene TRBJ2-1; tentatively, D is TRBD1 (8 bases). The germline gives CDR1 DFQATT, CDR2 SNEGSKA (reference sequence). The CDR3 spans 14 residues. Deletions cut 6 bases from V and 10 bases from J, with 22 bases between. The CDR3 sequence: CSAQTGDYSYEQFF. The DNA of the CDR3 is TGCAGTGCACAGACAGGGGACTACTCCTACGAGCAGTTCTTC.

CDR3 loop: CASKSRDRQFF. The CDR3 nucleotides read TGTGCCAGCAAGTCCCGGGACAGGCAGTTCTTC. This sequence joins TRBV6-2 or TRBV6-3 and TRBJ2-1, with 7 bases that match TRBD1. The CDR3 spans 11 residues. V lost 7 bases to trimming and J lost 12 bases; unmatched junction nucleotides: 6. Per the germline V gene, CDR1 is MNHEY and CDR2 is SVGEGT.

The chain employs TRBV13 and TRBJ1-1; 7 bases line up with TRBD1. Germline V CDR1 and CDR2: PRHDT, FYEKMQ (reference sequence). V trimming: 0 bases; J trimming: 3 bases; junction bases outside the gene matches: 7. CDR3 length: 16 amino acids. The CDR3 spells CASSLGTGVLDTEAFF. The CDR3 DNA reads as TGTGCCAGCAGCTTAGGAACAGGGGTTTTGGACACTGAAGCTTTCTTT.

This clonotype was counted between two and nine times. The genes are TRBV5-8 and TRBJ2-1, with D tentatively TRBD1 (5 bases). The length of the CDR3 is 11 residues. Between the trimmed V and J ends, which lost 4 bases and 13 bases, there was a span of 12 bases. Looked up from germline, CDR1 is SGHTS and CDR2 is YDEGEE. CDR3 bases: TGTGCCAGCAGCCCCTCCAGGGTACAGTTCTTC. This encodes CASSPSRVQFF. The variable domain in full, completed from reference TRBV5-8 and TRBJ2-1, reads EAGVTQSPTHLIKTRGQQATLRCSPISGHTSVYWYQQALGLGLQFLLWYDEGEERNRGNFPPRFSGRQFPNYSSELNVNALELEDSALYLCASSPSRVQFFGPGTRLTVL.

The count of this clonotype is one. The V call is TRBV7-2, the J call TRBJ2-7; 10 bases are a match to TRBD1. Germline CDR1 reads SGHTA; CDR2 reads FQGNSA. The CDR3 runs 14 residues. V gave up 5 bases and J gave up 7 bases; unmatched junction bases: 8. The CDR3: CASSTGQGVGEQYF. CDR3 bases: TGTGCCAGCAGCACCGGACAGGGGGTCGGTGAGCAGTACTTC.

This clonotype was counted only a few times. The chain links TRBV5-1 to TRBJ2-5; D might be TRBD1 (6 bases). CDR1 SGHRS and CDR2 YFSETQ come from the germline V gene. This CDR3 has 13 amino acids. V was shortened by 4 bases and J by 4 bases, with 11 bases between the two germline ends. The chain's CDR3 is CASSGGQLETQYF. For the CDR3, the DNA is TGCGCCAGCAGCGGTGGACAGTTAGAGACCCAGTACTTC.

V gene TRBV6-5 combines with J gene TRBJ1-2, with TRBD1 matching 7 bases. With V trimmed by 1 base and J by 6 bases, 2 bases remained unmatched. Germline assignment: CDR1 MNHEY and CDR2 SVGAGI. This CDR3 region has 13 residues. The CDR3 loop is CASSYLGGHGYTF. The CDR3 DNA reads TGTGCCAGCAGTTACTTAGGGGGCCATGGCTACACCTTC.

This clonotype came up a few times. The chain joins TRBV2 to TRBJ2-7, with 7 positions matching TRBD1. CDR3 length: 14 amino acids. The trim removed 5 bases at V and 2 bases at J, leaving 6 bases unmatched. Germline V gives CDR1 SNHLY, CDR2 FYNNEI. Here the CDR3 reads CASSPLGTAYEQYF. The CDR3 DNA follows: TGTGCCAGCAGTCCCCTCGGGACAGCCTACGAGCAGTACTTC.

The rearrangement joins TRBV28 to TRBJ2-5; D is unclear. The V gene's germline CDR1 is MDHEN and CDR2 SYDVKM. CDR3 size: 15 residues. V was shortened by 5 bases and J by 11 bases, with 24 bases between the two germline ends. CDR3 amino acids: CASSPQHLRNNEQYF. DNA of the CDR3: TGTGCCAGCAGTCCCCAACACCTTAGAAACAATGAGCAGTACTTC.

The chain recombines TRBV12-3 or TRBV12-4 with TRBJ1-4, with D uncertain. There are 11 residues in the CDR3. Between the trimmed V and J ends, which lost 8 bases and 10 bases, there was a span of 11 bases. This CDR3 is CASERMGKLFF. DNA of the CDR3: TGTGCCAGCGAAAGAATGGGAAAACTGTTTTTT.

The rearrangement links TRBV20-1 to TRBJ1-1; 8 bases line up with TRBD1. CDR3 length: 13 amino acids. Trimming at V came to 4 bases and at J to 6 bases, leaving 7 bases not matched to a gene. Germline CDR1 is DFQATT and CDR2 is SNEGSKA (reference sequence). The CDR3 loop is CSAIPGGAPEAFF. In DNA, the CDR3 is TGCAGTGCTATTCCAGGGGGCGCTCCTGAAGCTTTCTTT.

About this clonotype itself: The junction departs from the called germline gene at one end, perhaps through a read error. This chain connects TRBV10-3 to TRBJ1-2; 7 positions agree with TRBD1. Germline V gene lookup returns CDR1 ENHRY and CDR2 SYGVKD. The CDR3 runs 15 residues. The CDR3 bases are TGTGCCATCAGTACCCGATCTACAGGGGACTCTGGCTACATCTTC. It encodes CAISTRSTGDSGYIF.

The J gene is TRBJ2-2, the V gene TRBV5-1; no clear D. The CDR3 has 14 residues. In germline, CDR1 is SGHRS, CDR2 YFSETQ. V shed 1 base and J shed 1 base, with 5 bases lying between them. CDR3 loop: CASSLMQNTGELFF. CDR3 DNA sequence: TGCGCCAGCAGCTTGATGCAGAACACCGGGGAGCTGTTTTTT.

The V call is TRBV7-9, the J call TRBJ1-1, with unresolved D. V was shortened by 4 bases and J by 5 bases, with 11 bases between the two germline ends. CDR1 and CDR2 (germline): SEHNR, FQNEAQ (reference sequence). CDR3 size: 13 residues. The CDR3 loop is CASSSRVETEAFF. The CDR3 bases are TGTGCCAGCAGCTCTCGGGTTGAGACTGAAGCTTTCTTT.

This clonotype was counted a few times. This sequence joins TRBV7-9 and TRBJ2-7, with D perhaps matching TRBD2 (6 bases). This CDR3 spans 15 amino acids. The V gene's germline CDR1 is SEHNR and CDR2 FQNEAQ (reference sequence). Trimming stripped 1 base from V and 0 bases from J, with 10 bases between. The CDR3 region has the DNA TGTGCCAGCAGCTTAGTAGGAGGGGCCTCCTACGAGCAGTACTTC. This gives the protein CASSLVGGASYEQYF. The variable domain in full, with the rest retrieved from reference TRBV7-9 and TRBJ2-7, is DTGVSQNPRHKITKRGQNVTFRCDPISEHNRLYWYRQTLGQGPEFLTYFQNEAQLEKSRLLSDRFSAERPKGSFSTLEIQRTEQGDSAMYLCASSLVGGASYEQYFGPGTRLTVT.